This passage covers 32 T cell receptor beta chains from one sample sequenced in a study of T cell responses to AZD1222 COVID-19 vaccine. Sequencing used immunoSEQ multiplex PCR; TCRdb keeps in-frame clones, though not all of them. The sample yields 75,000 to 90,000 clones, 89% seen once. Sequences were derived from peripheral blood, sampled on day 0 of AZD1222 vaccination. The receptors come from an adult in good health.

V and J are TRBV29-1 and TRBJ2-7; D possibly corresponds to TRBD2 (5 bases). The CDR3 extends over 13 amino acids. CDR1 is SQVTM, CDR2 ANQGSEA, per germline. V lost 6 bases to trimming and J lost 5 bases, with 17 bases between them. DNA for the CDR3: TGCAGCGTCTTGACCCTTCCGGGGAACGAGCAGTACTTC. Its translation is CSVLTLPGNEQYF.

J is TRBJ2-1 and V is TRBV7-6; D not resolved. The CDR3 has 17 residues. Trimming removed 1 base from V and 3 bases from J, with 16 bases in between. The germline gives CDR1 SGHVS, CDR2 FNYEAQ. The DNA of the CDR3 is TGTGCCAGCAGCTTAGGATCGGCTAGGAACCTCTACAATGAGCAGTTCTTC. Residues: CASSLGSARNLYNEQFF. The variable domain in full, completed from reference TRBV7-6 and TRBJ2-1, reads GAGVSQSPRYKVTKRGQDVALRCDPISGHVSLYWYRQALGQGPEFLTYFNYEAQQDKSGLPNDRFSAERPEGSISTLTIQRTEQRDSAMYRCASSLGSARNLYNEQFFGPGTRLTVL.

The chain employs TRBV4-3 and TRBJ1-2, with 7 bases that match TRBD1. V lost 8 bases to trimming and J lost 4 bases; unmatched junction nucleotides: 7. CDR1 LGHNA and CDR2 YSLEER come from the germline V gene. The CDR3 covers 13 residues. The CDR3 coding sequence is TGCGCCAGCTCCGACAGGGAAGGCTATGGCTACACCTTC. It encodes CASSDREGYGYTF.

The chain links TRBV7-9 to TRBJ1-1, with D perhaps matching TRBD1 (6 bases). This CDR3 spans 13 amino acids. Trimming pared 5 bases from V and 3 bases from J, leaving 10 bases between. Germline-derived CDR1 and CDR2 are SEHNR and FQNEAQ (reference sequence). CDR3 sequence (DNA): TGTGCCAGCAGCACAGGGCTGTACACTGAAGCTTTCTTT. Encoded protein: CASSTGLYTEAFF.

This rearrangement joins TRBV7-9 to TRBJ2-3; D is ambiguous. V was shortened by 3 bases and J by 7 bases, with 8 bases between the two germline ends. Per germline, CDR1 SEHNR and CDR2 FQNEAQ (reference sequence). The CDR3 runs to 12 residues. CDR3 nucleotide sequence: TGTGCCAGCAGCTTGTCTGGGAATACGCAGTATTTT. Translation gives CASSLSGNTQYF. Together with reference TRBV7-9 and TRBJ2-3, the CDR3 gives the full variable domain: DTGVSQNPRHKITKRGQNVTFRCDPISEHNRLYWYRQTLGQGPEFLTYFQNEAQLEKSRLLSDRFSAERPKGSFSTLEIQRTEQGDSAMYLCASSLSGNTQYFGPGTRLTVL.

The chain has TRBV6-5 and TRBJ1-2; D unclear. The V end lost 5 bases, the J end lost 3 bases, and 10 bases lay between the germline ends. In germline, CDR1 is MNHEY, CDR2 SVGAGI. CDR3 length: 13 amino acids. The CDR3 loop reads CASSTQRDYGYTF. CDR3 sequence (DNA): TGTGCCAGCAGTACACAGAGGGACTATGGCTACACCTTC.

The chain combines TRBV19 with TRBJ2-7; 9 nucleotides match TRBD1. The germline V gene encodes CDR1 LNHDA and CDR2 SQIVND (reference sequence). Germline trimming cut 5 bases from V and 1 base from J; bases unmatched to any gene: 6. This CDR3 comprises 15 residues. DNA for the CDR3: TGTGCCAGTAGTCCAGGGACAGGGTTATCCTACGAGCAGTACTTC. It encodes CASSPGTGLSYEQYF.

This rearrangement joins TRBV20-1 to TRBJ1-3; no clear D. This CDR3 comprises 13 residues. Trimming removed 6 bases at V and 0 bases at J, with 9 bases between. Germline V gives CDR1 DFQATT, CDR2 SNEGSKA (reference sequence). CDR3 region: CSASDVSGNTIYF. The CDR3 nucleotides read TGCAGTGCGAGTGACGTCTCTGGAAACACCATATATTTT.

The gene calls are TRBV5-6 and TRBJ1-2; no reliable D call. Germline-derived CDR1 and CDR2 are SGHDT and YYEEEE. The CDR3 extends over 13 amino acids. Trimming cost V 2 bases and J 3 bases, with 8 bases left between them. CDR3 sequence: CASSFPLDYGYTF. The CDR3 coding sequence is TGTGCCAGCAGCTTCCCCTTGGACTATGGCTACACCTTC.

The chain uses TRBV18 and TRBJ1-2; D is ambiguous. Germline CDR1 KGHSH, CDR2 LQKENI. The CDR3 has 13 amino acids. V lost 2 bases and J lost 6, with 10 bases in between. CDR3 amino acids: CASSPMGSDGYTF. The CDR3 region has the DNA TGTGCCAGCTCACCAATGGGGTCGGATGGCTACACCTTC.

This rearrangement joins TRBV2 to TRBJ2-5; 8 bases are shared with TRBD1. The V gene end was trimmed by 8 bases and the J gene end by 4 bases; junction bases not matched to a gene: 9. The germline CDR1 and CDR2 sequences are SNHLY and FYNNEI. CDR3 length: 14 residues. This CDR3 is CASGDSGGGETQYF. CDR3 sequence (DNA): TGTGCCAGCGGAGACTCAGGGGGCGGAGAGACCCAGTACTTC.

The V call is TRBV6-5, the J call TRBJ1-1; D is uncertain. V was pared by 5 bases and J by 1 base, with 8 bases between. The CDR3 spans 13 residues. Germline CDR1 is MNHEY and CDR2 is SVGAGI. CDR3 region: CASSPGGNTEAFF. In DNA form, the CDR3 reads TGTGCCAGCAGTCCGGGTGGGAACACTGAAGCTTTCTTT.

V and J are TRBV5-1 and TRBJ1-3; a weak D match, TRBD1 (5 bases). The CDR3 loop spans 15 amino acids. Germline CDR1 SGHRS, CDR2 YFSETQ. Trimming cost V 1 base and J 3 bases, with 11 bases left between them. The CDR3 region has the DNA TGCGCCAGCAGCTTGAACGGGGCGCGTGGAAACACCATATATTTT. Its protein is CASSLNGARGNTIYF.

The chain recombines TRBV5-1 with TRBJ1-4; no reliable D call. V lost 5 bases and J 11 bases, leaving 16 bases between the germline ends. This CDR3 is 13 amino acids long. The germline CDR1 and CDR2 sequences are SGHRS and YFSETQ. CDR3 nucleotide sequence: TGCGCCAGCAGGGGGATTGAAGGCGGGAAACTGTTTTTT. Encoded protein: CASRGIEGGKLFF.

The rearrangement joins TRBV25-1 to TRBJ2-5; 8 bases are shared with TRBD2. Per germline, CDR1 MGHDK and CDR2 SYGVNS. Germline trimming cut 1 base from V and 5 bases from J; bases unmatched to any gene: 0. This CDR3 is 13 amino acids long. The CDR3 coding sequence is TGTGCCAGCAGTGAATCGGGGGGGGAGACCCAGTACTTC. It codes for CASSESGGETQYF.

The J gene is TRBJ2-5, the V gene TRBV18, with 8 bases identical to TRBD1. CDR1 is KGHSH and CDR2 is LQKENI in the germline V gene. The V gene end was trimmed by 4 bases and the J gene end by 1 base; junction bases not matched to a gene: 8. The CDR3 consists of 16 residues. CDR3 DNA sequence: TGTGCCAGCTCACGACGCCAGGGGGCGTCCCAAGAGACCCAGTACTTC. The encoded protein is CASSRRQGASQETQYF. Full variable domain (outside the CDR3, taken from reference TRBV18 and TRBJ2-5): NAGVMQNPRHLVRRRGQEARLRCSPMKGHSHVYWYRQLPEEGLKFMVYLQKENIIDESGMPKERFSAEFPKEGPSILRIQQVVRGDSAAYFCASSRRQGASQETQYFGPGTRLLVL.

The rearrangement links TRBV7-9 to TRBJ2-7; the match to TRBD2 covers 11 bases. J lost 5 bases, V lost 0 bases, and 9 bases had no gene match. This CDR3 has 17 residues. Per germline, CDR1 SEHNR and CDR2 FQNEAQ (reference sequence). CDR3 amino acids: CASSLARTSGSINEQYF. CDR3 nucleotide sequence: TGTGCCAGCAGCTTAGCGCGAACTAGCGGGAGTATCAACGAGCAGTACTTC.

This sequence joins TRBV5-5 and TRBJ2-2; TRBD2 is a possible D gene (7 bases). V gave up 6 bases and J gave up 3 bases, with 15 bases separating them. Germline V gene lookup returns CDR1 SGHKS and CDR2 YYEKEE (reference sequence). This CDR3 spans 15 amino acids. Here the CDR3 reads CASNIGGADTGELFF. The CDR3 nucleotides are TGTGCCAGCAACATAGGGGGGGCGGACACCGGGGAGCTGTTTTTT.

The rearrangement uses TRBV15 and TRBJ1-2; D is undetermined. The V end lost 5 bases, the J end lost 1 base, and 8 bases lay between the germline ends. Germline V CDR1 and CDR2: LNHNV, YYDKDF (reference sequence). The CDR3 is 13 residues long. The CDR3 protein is CATSEQLNYGYTF. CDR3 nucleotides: TGTGCCACCAGCGAACAGCTTAACTATGGCTACACCTTC. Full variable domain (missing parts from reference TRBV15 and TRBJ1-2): DAMVIQNPRYQVTQFGKPVTLSCSQTLNHNVMYWYQQKSSQAPKLLFHYYDKDFNNEADTPDNFQSRRPNTSFCFLDIRSPGLGDTAMYLCATSEQLNYGYTFGSGTRLTVV.

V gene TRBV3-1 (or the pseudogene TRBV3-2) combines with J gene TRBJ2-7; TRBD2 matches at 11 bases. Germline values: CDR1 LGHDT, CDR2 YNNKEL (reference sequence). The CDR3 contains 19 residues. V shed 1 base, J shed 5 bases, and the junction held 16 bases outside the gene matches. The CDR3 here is CASSQGRGGASGRIDEQYF. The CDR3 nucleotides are TGTGCCAGCAGCCAAGGCCGCGGCGGGGCTAGCGGGAGGATCGACGAGCAGTACTTC.

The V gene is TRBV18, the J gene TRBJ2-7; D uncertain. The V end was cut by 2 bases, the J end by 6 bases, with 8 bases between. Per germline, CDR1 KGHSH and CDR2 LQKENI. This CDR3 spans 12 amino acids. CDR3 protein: CASSPTTGEQYF. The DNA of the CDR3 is TGTGCCAGCTCACCAACTACGGGCGAGCAGTACTTC.

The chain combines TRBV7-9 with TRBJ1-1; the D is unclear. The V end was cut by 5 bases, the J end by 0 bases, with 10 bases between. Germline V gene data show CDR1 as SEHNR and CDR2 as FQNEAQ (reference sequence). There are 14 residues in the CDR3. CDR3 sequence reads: CASSPGGVNTEAFF. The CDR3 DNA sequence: TGTGCCAGCAGCCCCGGAGGTGTGAACACTGAAGCTTTCTTT.

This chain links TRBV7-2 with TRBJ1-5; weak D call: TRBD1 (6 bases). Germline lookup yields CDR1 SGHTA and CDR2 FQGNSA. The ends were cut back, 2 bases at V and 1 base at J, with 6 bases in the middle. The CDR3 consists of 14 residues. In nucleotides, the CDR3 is TGTGCCAGCAGCTTACAGGGGAGCAATCAGCCCCAGCATTTT. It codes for CASSLQGSNQPQHF. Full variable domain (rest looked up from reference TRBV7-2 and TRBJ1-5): GAGVSQSPSNKVTEKGKDVELRCDPISGHTALYWYRQSLGQGLEFLIYFQGNSAPDKSGLPSDRFSAERTGGSVSTLTIQRTQQEDSAVYLCASSLQGSNQPQHFGDGTRLSIL.

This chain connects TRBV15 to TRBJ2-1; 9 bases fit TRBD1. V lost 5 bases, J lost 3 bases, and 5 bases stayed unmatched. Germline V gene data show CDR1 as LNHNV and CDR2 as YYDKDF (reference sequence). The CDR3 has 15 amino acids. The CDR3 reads CATSSGTGFYNEQFF. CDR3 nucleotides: TGTGCCACCAGCTCCGGGACAGGGTTCTACAATGAGCAGTTCTTC.

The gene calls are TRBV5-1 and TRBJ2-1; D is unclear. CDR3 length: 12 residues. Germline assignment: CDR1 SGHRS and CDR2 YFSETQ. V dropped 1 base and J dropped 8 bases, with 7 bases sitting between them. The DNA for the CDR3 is TGCGCCAGCAGCTTGAGTTTGGATGAGCAGTTCTTC. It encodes CASSLSLDEQFF.

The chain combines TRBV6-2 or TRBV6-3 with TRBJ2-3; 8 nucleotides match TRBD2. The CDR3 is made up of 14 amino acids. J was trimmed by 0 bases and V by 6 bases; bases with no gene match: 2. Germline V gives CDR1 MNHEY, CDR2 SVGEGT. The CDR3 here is CASSPSGSTDTQYF. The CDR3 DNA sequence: TGTGCCAGCAGCCCTAGCGGGAGCACAGATACGCAGTATTTT.

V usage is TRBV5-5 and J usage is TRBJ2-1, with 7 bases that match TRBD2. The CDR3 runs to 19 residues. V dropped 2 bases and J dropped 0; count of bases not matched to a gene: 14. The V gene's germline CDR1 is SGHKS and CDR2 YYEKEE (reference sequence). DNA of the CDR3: TGTGCCAGCAGCTTAAATCCCCGGGACTACCCTAGCTCCTACAATGAGCAGTTCTTC. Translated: CASSLNPRDYPSSYNEQFF.

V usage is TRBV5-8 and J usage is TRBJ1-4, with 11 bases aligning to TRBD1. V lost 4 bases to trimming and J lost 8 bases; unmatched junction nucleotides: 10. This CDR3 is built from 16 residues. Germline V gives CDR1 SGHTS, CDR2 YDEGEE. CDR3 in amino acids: CASSPRTGQGEEKLFF. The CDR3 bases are TGTGCCAGCAGCCCTAGGACGGGACAGGGGGAGGAAAAACTGTTTTTT.

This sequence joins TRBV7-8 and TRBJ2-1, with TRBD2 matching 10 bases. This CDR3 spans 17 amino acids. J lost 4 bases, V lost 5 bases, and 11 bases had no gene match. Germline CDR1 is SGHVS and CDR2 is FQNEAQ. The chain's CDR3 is CASSPGGLAGAYNEQFF. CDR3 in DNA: TGTGCCAGCAGCCCCGGGGGGCTAGCGGGAGCATACAATGAGCAGTTCTTC. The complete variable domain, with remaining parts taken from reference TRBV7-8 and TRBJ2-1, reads GAGVSQSPRYKVAKRGQDVALRCDPISGHVSLFWYQQALGQGPEFLTYFQNEAQLDKSGLPSDRFFAERPEGSVSTLKIQRTQQEDSAVYLCASSPGGLAGAYNEQFFGPGTRLTVL.

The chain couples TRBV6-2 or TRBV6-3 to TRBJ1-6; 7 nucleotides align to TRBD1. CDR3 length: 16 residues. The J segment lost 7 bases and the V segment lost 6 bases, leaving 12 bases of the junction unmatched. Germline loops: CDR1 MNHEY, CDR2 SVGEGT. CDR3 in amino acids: CASSPQGQPPNSPLHF. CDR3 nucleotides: TGTGCCAGCAGCCCCCAGGGACAGCCTCCGAATTCACCCCTCCACTTT.

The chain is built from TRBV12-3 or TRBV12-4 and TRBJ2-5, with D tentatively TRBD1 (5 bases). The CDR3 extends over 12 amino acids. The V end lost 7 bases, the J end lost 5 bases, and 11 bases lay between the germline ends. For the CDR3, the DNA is TGTGCCAGCAAGTTGGGGCATGAGACCCAGTACTTC. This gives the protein CASKLGHETQYF.

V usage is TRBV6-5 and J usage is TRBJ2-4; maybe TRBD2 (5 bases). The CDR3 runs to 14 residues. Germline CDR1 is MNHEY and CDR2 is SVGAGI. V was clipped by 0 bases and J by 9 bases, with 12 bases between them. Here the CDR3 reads CASSYSAGGGIQYF. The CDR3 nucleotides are TGTGCCAGCAGTTACTCGGCGGGCGGAGGCATTCAGTACTTC.